The next 27 T cell receptor beta chains were all read from a single sample in a study of regulatory T cells in long-lasting Graves disease. The authors built TCR beta libraries using iRepertoire HTBI primers and Arm-PCR of CDR3 regions. TCRdb reprocessed the multiplex PCR reads with MiXCR, giving one entry per CDR3 protein. The sample yields 300,000 to 350,000 distinct CDR3 sequences, about 18% seen once. Time point specified: persistent/refractory GD, antithyroid drugs over 5 years with positive TRAb. RNA isolated from PBMCs was used to make the TCR library. The input for sequencing was peripheral blood mononuclear cells (PBMCs), taken when the disease was refractory, from a patient treated with antithyroid drugs. Receptors were obtained from a female donor with Graves disease.

The chain recombines TRBV28 with TRBJ1-3; TRBD1 matches 10 bases. Germline-derived CDR1 and CDR2 are MDHEN and SYDVKM. The length of the CDR3 is 23 residues. After removal of 5 bases from V and 0 bases from J, the junction contained 25 bases not matched to a gene. This chain's CDR3 is CASSPRRSRQGAFTSDSGNTIYF. The CDR3, as DNA: TGTGCCAGCAGTCCCCGGCGGTCGCGACAGGGGGCCTTTACCTCCGACTCTGGAAACACCATATATTTT.

This clonotype was counted ten times or more. The V call is TRBV27, the J call TRBJ1-1; TRBD1 aligns across 8 bases. This CDR3 region has 13 residues. The germline gives CDR1 MNHEY, CDR2 SMNVEV (reference sequence). The V segment lost 6 bases and the J segment 7 bases; nucleotides outside the gene matches: 7. CDR3 nucleotide sequence: TGTGCCAGCAGGGCAGGGGGCGCAGGTGAAGCTTTCTTT. Translated, it gives CASRAGGAGEAFF.

The rearrangement links TRBV10-3 to TRBJ1-1; D not certain. Germline V lookup: CDR1 ENHRY, CDR2 SYGVKD. The CDR3 runs to 14 residues. Trimming left V 3 bases short and J 5 bases short, with 13 bases between. CDR3 sequence reads: CAISEVQTGTEAFF. The CDR3 DNA is TGTGCCATCAGTGAAGTACAGACGGGAACTGAAGCTTTCTTT.

Details on this clonotype: A far larger clone lies a single base away; this is likely a read error. The rearrangement joins TRBV11-2 to TRBJ2-7, with TRBD2 identical over 9 bases. The J call could be wrong; TRBJ2-1 is a better fit for the DNA end. The CDR3 is 15 residues long. The germline CDR1 and CDR2 sequences are SGHAT and FQNNGV. Here the CDR3 DNA reads TGTGCCAGCAGCTTCCTTAGCGGGAGCGACAATGAGCAGTTCTTC. Its translation: CASSFLSGSDNEQFF.

The gene calls are TRBV11-2 and TRBJ2-3; TRBD2 aligns across 10 bases. CDR1 and CDR2 from the germline V gene are SGHAT and FQNNGV. The J segment lost 1 base and the V segment lost 6 bases, leaving 4 bases of the junction unmatched. The CDR3 is 15 residues long. The CDR3 sequence is CASRALAGGTDTQYF. The CDR3 DNA follows: TGTGCCAGCAGGGCTCTAGCGGGAGGCACAGATACGCAGTATTTT.

V usage is TRBV4-3 and J usage is TRBJ2-1; D possibly corresponds to TRBD1 (5 bases). The CDR3 spans 14 residues. In germline, CDR1 is LGHNA, CDR2 YSLEER. V dropped 1 base and J dropped 10 bases, with 14 bases sitting between them. CDR3 sequence reads: CASSQAKGLREQFF. CDR3 coding DNA: TGCGCCAGCAGCCAAGCCAAGGGGCTCAGGGAGCAGTTCTTC.

This clonotype occurred many times. The gene calls are TRBV30 and TRBJ1-5; D possibly corresponds to TRBD1 (5 bases). Trimming pared 8 bases from V and 3 bases from J, leaving 14 bases between. The CDR3 covers 13 residues. Per germline, CDR1 GTSNPN and CDR2 SVGIG (reference sequence). CDR3 sequence: CAVSMGDNQPQHF. The CDR3 DNA follows: TGTGCCGTCTCGATGGGGGACAATCAGCCCCAGCATTTT.

The table lists this clonotype with a few counts. This chain joins TRBV28 and TRBJ1-5, with D tentatively TRBD1 (5 bases). Per germline, CDR1 MDHEN and CDR2 SYDVKM. This CDR3 has 15 amino acids. The CDR3 reads CSCGRAGQSNQPQHF. CDR3 nucleotide sequence: TGTAGCTGTGGACGCGCGGGGCAGAGCAATCAGCCCCAGCATTTT. Variable domain in full (rest from reference TRBV28 and TRBJ1-5): DVKVTQSSRYLVKRTGEKVFLECVQDMDHENMFWYRQDPGLGLRLIYFSYDVKMKEKGDIPEGYSVSREKKERFSLILESASTNQTSMYLCSCGRAGQSNQPQHFGDGTRLSIL.

The rearrangement uses TRBV6-2 or TRBV6-3 and TRBJ2-7; perhaps TRBD1 as D (5 bases). This CDR3 spans 16 amino acids. V lost 6 bases, J lost 1 base, and 19 bases lay in between. Per germline, CDR1 MNHEY and CDR2 SVGEGT. The DNA of the CDR3 is TGTGCCAGCAGCCGCGCTGGGGCCCACCTTTCCTACGAGCAGTACTTC. Its protein product is CASSRAGAHLSYEQYF.

There are a few counts of this clonotype. V and J are TRBV30 and TRBJ1-2; tentatively, D is TRBD1 (5 bases). CDR3 length equals 15 residues. V lost 5 bases and J lost 4, with 20 bases in between. Germline assignment: CDR1 GTSNPN and CDR2 SVGIG (reference sequence). The CDR3 bases are TGTGCCTGGGGGGGGAGCCTGGGGGGAAGCTATGGCTACACCTTC. This gives the protein CAWGGSLGGSYGYTF.

This clonotype came up many times. The chain carries TRBV6-1 and TRBJ2-5, with D hard to call. Trimming took off 8 bases at V and 5 bases at J, with 6 bases between the two ends. This CDR3 has 10 amino acids. Germline CDR1 reads MNHNS; CDR2 reads SASEGT. The CDR3: CASSGETQYF. CDR3 DNA: TGTGCCAGCTCCGGGGAGACCCAGTACTTC.

This chain uses TRBV5-1 with TRBJ2-1; D call uncertain. The germline V gene has CDR1 SGHRS and CDR2 YFSETQ. The CDR3 is 14 residues long. V lost 1 base and J lost 2, with 7 bases in between. The CDR3 nucleotides read TGCGCCAGCAGCTTGTCCTCGCCCTACAATGAGCAGTTCTTC. This sequence encodes CASSLSSPYNEQFF.

This clonotype was recorded many times. V gene TRBV12-5 combines with J gene TRBJ1-2; TRBD1 matches at 7 bases. Germline V gene sequence: CDR1 LGHNT, CDR2 FRNRAP. Trimming removed 0 bases from V and 2 bases from J; junction bases left unmatched: 6. CDR3 length: 16 residues. CDR3 residues: CASGLVLDRVNYGYTF. The CDR3 DNA reads TGTGCTAGTGGTTTGGTACTCGACAGGGTCAACTATGGCTACACCTTC.

Concerning this clonotype itself: This could be a read error, since a much larger clone is one nucleotide away. The rearrangement links TRBV27 to TRBJ2-7, with TRBD1 identical over 8 bases. The V gene end was trimmed by 5 bases and the J gene end by 8 bases; junction bases not matched to a gene: 23. CDR3 size: 18 residues. Germline V gene sequence: CDR1 MNHEY, CDR2 SMNVEV (reference sequence). The CDR3 reads CASSPQALWDRPPYKQYF. The DNA for the CDR3 is TGTGCCAGCAGTCCCCAAGCACTATGGGACAGGCCCCCTTACAAGCAGTACTTC.

In this sample, this clonotype turned up a few times. The chain uses TRBV6-1 and TRBJ2-6; TRBD2 is a possible D gene (7 bases). The V end was cut by 3 bases, the J end by 0 bases, with 15 bases between. The CDR3 loop spans 18 amino acids. From germline, CDR1 is MNHNS and CDR2 SASEGT. CDR3 coding DNA: TGTGCCAGCAGTGAGTTGGGGGGGCTACACTCTGGGGCCAACGTCCTGACTTTC. Amino acid sequence: CASSELGGLHSGANVLTF.

This clonotype was seen more than once but under ten times. V is TRBV14 and J is TRBJ1-2; 10 nucleotides agree with TRBD1. Germline values: CDR1 SGHDN, CDR2 FVKESK. The CDR3 is 20 residues long. V was pared by 4 bases and J by 2 bases, with 19 bases of the junction left unmatched. CDR3: CASSLDRGEGQGKENYGYTF. DNA for the CDR3: TGTGCCAGCAGCCTCGACCGGGGAGAGGGACAGGGGAAGGAGAACTATGGCTACACCTTC.

Note on this clonotype: One end of the junction is discordant with germline, which a read error may explain. V gene TRBV15 combines with J gene TRBJ1-6; TRBD1 matches 10 bases. The CDR3 consists of 14 residues. Germline loops: CDR1 LNHNV, CDR2 YYDKDF (reference sequence). CDR3 nucleotide sequence: TGTGCCACCAGCACGAGACAGGGGGCTTCACCCCTCCGCTTT. As protein: CATSTRQGASPLRF.

There are a few counts of this clonotype. V is TRBV20-1 and J is TRBJ2-7, with 14 positions matching TRBD2. CDR3 length: 15 amino acids. Looked up from germline, CDR1 is DFQATT and CDR2 is SNEGSKA (reference sequence). Trimming removed 8 bases from V and 0 bases from J; junction bases left unmatched: 6. CDR3 bases: TGCAGTTTCCGGACTAGCGGGAGGTACTCCTACGAGCAGTACTTC. As protein: CSFRTSGRYSYEQYF.

The chain is built from TRBV24-1 and TRBJ1-2; TRBD1 is a possible D gene (5 bases). Trimming cost V 1 base and J 8 bases, with 10 bases left between them. CDR3 length: 13 amino acids. In germline, CDR1 is KGHDR, CDR2 SFDVKD. The CDR3 here is CATSDFLGDGYTF. DNA for the CDR3: TGTGCCACCAGTGATTTCTTGGGGGACGGCTACACCTTC.

The rearrangement links TRBV29-1 to TRBJ2-7; D may be TRBD1 (6 bases). The CDR3 runs to 12 residues. CDR1 and CDR2 from the germline V gene are SQVTM and ANQGSEA. V was trimmed by 5 bases and J by 7 bases, leaving 15 bases between them. The CDR3 DNA reads TGCAGCGTTACGCAGGGTACAGGGGAGCAGTACTTC. It yields the protein CSVTQGTGEQYF.

This clonotype showed up many times. CDR3 sequence: CASSDPLATQETQYF. The CDR3 nucleotides read TGCGCCAGCAGTGACCCACTAGCGACTCAAGAGACCCAGTACTTC. The genes are TRBV10-2 and TRBJ2-5; 7 nucleotides agree with TRBD2. CDR1 and CDR2 from the germline V gene are WSHSY and SAAADI. The length of the CDR3 is 15 residues. Trimming removed 3 bases from V and 2 bases from J; junction bases left unmatched: 6.

This clonotype was found many times. The rearrangement uses TRBV29-1 and TRBJ1-1, with D unresolved. Trimming shortened V by 3 bases and J by 0 bases, and 8 bases separated the two germline ends. Germline CDR1 and CDR2: SQVTM and ANQGSEA. The CDR3 is 13 residues long. DNA for the CDR3: TGCAGCGTTGAGGACGGTGTGAACACTGAAGCTTTCTTT. Protein: CSVEDGVNTEAFF.

On this clonotype: With a much larger clone just one base away, this may be a read error. J is TRBJ1-2 and V is TRBV7-8; TRBD1 matches 8 bases. The ends lost 1 base at V and 4 bases at J; junction bases unmatched: 5. Per germline, CDR1 SGHVS and CDR2 FQNEAQ. There are 15 residues in the CDR3. CDR3 in DNA: TGTGCCAGCAGCTTAGGGACAGGGTCAGGCTATGGCTACACCTTC. This gives the protein CASSLGTGSGYGYTF.

This chain uses TRBV10-3 with TRBJ1-4; D is unresolved. The germline gives CDR1 ENHRY, CDR2 SYGVKD. V gave up 0 bases and J gave up 7 bases, with 15 bases separating them. The CDR3 is 16 amino acids. This CDR3 is CAISESKGLVAEKLFF. CDR3 DNA: TGTGCCATCAGTGAGTCGAAAGGGCTGGTTGCTGAAAAACTGTTTTTT.

V gene TRBV12-3 or TRBV12-4 combines with J gene TRBJ2-3, with no clear D. This CDR3 is 12 amino acids long. V lost 4 bases, J lost 5 bases, and 7 bases lay in between. This CDR3 reads CASSSTEDTQYF. The CDR3 DNA sequence: TGTGCCAGCAGTTCCACTGAAGATACGCAGTATTTT.

This clonotype was seen ten or more times. This rearrangement joins TRBV12-3 or TRBV12-4 to TRBJ1-1; a possible D gene is TRBD1 (5 bases). Trimming left V 7 bases short and J 1 base short, with 16 bases between. The CDR3 runs to 15 residues. In nucleotides, the CDR3 is TGTGCCAGCACCTTATCAGGGTTAAGGAACACTGAAGCTTTCTTT. It encodes CASTLSGLRNTEAFF.

This clonotype was seen ten or more times. This rearrangement joins TRBV5-1 to TRBJ1-1; unclear D gene. Germline values: CDR1 SGHRS, CDR2 YFSETQ. The CDR3 is 12 residues long. V shed 4 bases and J shed 5 bases, with 9 bases lying between them. The chain's CDR3 is CASSPGSTEAFF. In DNA form, the CDR3 reads TGCGCCAGCAGCCCCGGTTCGACTGAAGCTTTCTTT.